Following are 8 T cell receptor beta chains from one sample sequenced in a study of B cell selection in AIRE deficiency. CD4+CD127+ cells were sorted as the conventional CD4 T cells. Generated by immunoSEQ multiplex PCR, the TCRdb table keeps only in-frame clones and is missing some. Here the sample spans tens of thousands of clones, nearly 98% being singletons. Sequenced sample: conventional CD4+ T cells sorted from PBMCs. All receptors derive from a human donor with AIRE deficiency.

This clone was observed once. The genes are TRBV10-3 and TRBJ1-1; D remains ambiguous. Deletions cut 6 bases from V and 4 bases from J, with 21 bases between. Germline V gives CDR1 ENHRY, CDR2 SYGVKD. The CDR3 extends over 16 amino acids. CDR3 DNA: TGTGCCATCAGGGTAAATAAAGACCGACTGGGCACTGAAGCTTTCTTT. It is translated as CAIRVNKDRLGTEAFF.

The gene calls are TRBV5-1 and TRBJ2-5; TRBD2 agrees at 9 bases. Germline V gives CDR1 SGHRS, CDR2 YFSETQ. The J segment lost 6 bases and the V segment lost 0 bases, leaving 6 bases of the junction unmatched. The CDR3 contains 15 residues. The CDR3 nucleotides are TGCGCCAGCAGCTTGGATGGCGGGAGGGACCAGACCCAGTACTTC. The encoded protein is CASSLDGGRDQTQYF.

This clone was picked up one time. The chain links TRBV6-5 to TRBJ2-7, with 7 bases identical to TRBD1. CDR3 length: 16 amino acids. With 0 bases clipped from V and 4 bases from J, the junction kept 9 bases outside the gene matches. Germline CDR1 is MNHEY and CDR2 is SVGAGI. The CDR3 spells CASSYSNRQGPYEQYF. The DNA of the CDR3 is TGTGCCAGCAGTTACTCGAACCGACAGGGCCCGTACGAGCAGTACTTC.

In its sample, this clone was seen once. In nucleotides, the CDR3 is TGTGCCTGGAGTGTAGAGGGCCTAGCCAAAAACATTCAGTACTTC. Protein sequence: CAWSVEGLAKNIQYF. V is TRBV30 and J is TRBJ2-4; D might be TRBD2 (5 bases). Between the trimmed V and J ends, which lost 0 bases and 0 bases, there was a span of 9 bases. The CDR3 has 15 residues. CDR1 and CDR2 from the germline V gene are GTSNPN and SVGIG (reference sequence).

The V gene is TRBV5-5, the J gene TRBJ1-5; no reliable D call. V lost 2 bases to trimming and J lost 3 bases, with 9 bases between them. This CDR3 comprises 14 residues. Germline lookup yields CDR1 SGHKS and CDR2 YYEKEE (reference sequence). CDR3 in DNA: TGTGCCAGCAGCTTTGTGGGTAACAATCAGCCCCAGCATTTT. It yields the protein CASSFVGNNQPQHF.

The rearrangement uses TRBV4-3 and TRBJ2-2, with D perhaps assigned TRBD1 or TRBD2 (6 bases each). Trimming took 0 bases from V and 4 from J, leaving 18 bases between them. This CDR3 has 18 residues. CDR1 and CDR2 from the germline V gene are LGHNA and YSLEER. The CDR3 nucleotides read TGCGCCAGCAGCCAAGAGCAGCTGGGGGGCTCGGGCACCGGGGAGCTGTTTTTT. Its translation: CASSQEQLGGSGTGELFF.

The rearrangement joins TRBV30 to TRBJ2-2, with 8 bases identical to TRBD1. This CDR3 is 14 amino acids long. V was clipped by 2 bases and J by 6 bases; unmatched bases: 5. Germline V gene data show CDR1 as GTSNPN and CDR2 as SVGIG (reference sequence). The CDR3 nucleotides read TGTGCCTGGAGTAATACAGGGGGAGCCGGGGAGCTGTTTTTT. This encodes CAWSNTGGAGELFF.

The chain combines TRBV6-5 with TRBJ2-3; 7 bases match TRBD2. Germline lookup yields CDR1 MNHEY and CDR2 SVGAGI. Trimming took 2 bases from V and 4 from J; bases not matched to a gene: 6. The CDR3 has 15 residues. CDR3 nucleotides: TGTGCCAGCAGTTACGGCGGGGGAACGGCAGATACGCAGTATTTT. As protein: CASSYGGGTADTQYF.